These T cell receptor beta chains were read from a single sample in a study of shared clonotypes between healthy human individuals. The repertoire was sequenced with immunoSEQ multiplex PCR; TCRdb's copy has only in-frame clones and lacks some. The sample comprises about 2.2 million clones, around 95% of which are singletons, and more than 1.5% rests with the top ten. Sequencing was carried out using naive CD8+ T cells from PBMCs. These receptors were collected from a man in his late teens or twenties in good health. Some clones in this sample may be carry-over from other donors' samples. Each CDR3 is given without its conserved first and last residue.

V gene	J gene	CDR3 protein
TRBV11-3	TRBJ2-1	ASSLGPGAYNEQF
TRBV9	TRBJ2-7	ASSVDVMKGEAYEQY
TRBV6-1	TRBJ2-7	ASSEGLAPRYEQY
TRBV7-6	TRBJ2-3	ASSYSLAGGSDTQY
TRBV7-2	TRBJ2-1	ASSLTRGRSYNEQF
TRBV6-1	TRBJ2-3	AARVLGTDTQY
TRBV9	TRBJ2-2	ASSVGGSTGELF
TRBV9	TRBJ2-1	ASSVGARGTSGRRGMNEQF
TRBV7-9	TRBJ2-2	ASSPPAWGQSNTGELF
TRBV4-1	TRBJ2-1	ASSQTGIGDYNEQF
TRBV27	TRBJ2-7	ASSLSVSVAYEQY
TRBV15	TRBJ2-3	ATSRPGEGPRTDTQY
TRBV4-3	TRBJ1-1	ASSQEQYGPEAF
TRBV7-9	TRBJ1-1	ASSLRMGPMNTEAF
TRBV19	TRBJ1-1	ASSPLTGLMNTEAF
TRBV28	TRBJ2-7	ASSLAGGYEQY
TRBV27	TRBJ1-2	ASSSPQTGDYGYT
TRBV27	TRBJ2-7	ASAPGLPPHEQY
TRBV9	TRBJ1-5	VSSVGQFNQPQH
TRBV7-3	TRBJ1-1	ASSLDRGAEAF
TRBV6-5	TRBJ1-1	ASSYPPTEAF
TRBV4-3	TRBJ2-1	ASSPLLTLSSYNEQF
TRBV15	TRBJ2-2	ATSRDRGSGELF
TRBV2	TRBJ2-7	ASSPPGTGRSEQY
TRBV11-2	TRBJ2-1	ASSFEPGTSSYNEQF
TRBV10-3	TRBJ2-3	AIRLGLARTDTQY
TRBV19	TRBJ1-2	ASSTGTVSFEGYT
TRBV4-1	TRBJ1-1	ASSRTGANTEAF
TRBV10-3	TRBJ1-1	AISDTAEAF
TRBV28	TRBJ2-7	ASSRVRGNRYEQY
TRBV14	TRBJ1-1	ASSQEFDTEAF